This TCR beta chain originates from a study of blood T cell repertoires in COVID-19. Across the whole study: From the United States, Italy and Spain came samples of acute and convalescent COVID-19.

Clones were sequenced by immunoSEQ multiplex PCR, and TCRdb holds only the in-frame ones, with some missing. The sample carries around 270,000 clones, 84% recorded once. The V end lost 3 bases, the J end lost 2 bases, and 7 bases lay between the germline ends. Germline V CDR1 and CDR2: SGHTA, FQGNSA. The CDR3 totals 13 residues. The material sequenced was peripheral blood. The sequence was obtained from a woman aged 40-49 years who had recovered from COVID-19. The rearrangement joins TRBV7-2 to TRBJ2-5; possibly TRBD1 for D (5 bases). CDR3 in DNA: TGTGCCAGCAGCTTCGGACAACAAGAGACCCAGTACTTC. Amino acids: CASSFGQQETQYF.